These T cell receptor beta chains were read from a single sample in a study of blood T cell repertoires in COVID-19. Repertoires were generated with immunoSEQ multiplex PCR, while TCRdb's copy carries only in-frame clones and drops some. The data show 120,000 or so clones, 80% to 90% seen once. Source material: peripheral blood. All receptors derive from a woman in her sixties with acute or convalescent COVID-19. The conserved cysteine and the conserved F or W are not part of the CDR3 here.

J: TRBJ2-2
V: TRBV11-3
CDR3: ASSFPVTGELF

J: TRBJ1-1
V: TRBV7-2
CDR3: ASSLVGAAAEAF

J: TRBJ1-5
V: TRBV28
CDR3: ASSYPGQGSQPQH

J: TRBJ2-1
V: TRBV5-1
CDR3: ASSPFSENEQF

J: TRBJ2-5
V: TRBV5-4
CDR3: ASSPPVAGAQETQY

J: TRBJ2-3
V: TRBV5-1
CDR3: ASSSGLADPDTQY

J: TRBJ1-1
V: TRBV2
CDR3: ASHRGNSEAF

J: TRBJ2-1
V: TRBV5-1
CDR3: ASSLGGGPYNEQF

J: TRBJ2-1
V: TRBV19
CDR3: ASRARTSGSRVGEQF

J: TRBJ2-1
V: TRBV7-9
CDR3: ASSPGTRNVDEQF

J: TRBJ1-6
V: TRBV5-6
CDR3: ASSQVDRRLNSPLH

J: TRBJ2-4
V: TRBV6-2/TRBV6-3
CDR3: ASSYSTTENIQY

J: TRBJ2-1
V: TRBV29-1
CDR3: SVDRLANNEQF

J: TRBJ2-5
V: TRBV28
CDR3: ASSLASGSRKTQY

J: TRBJ1-2
V: TRBV11-2
CDR3: ASSLEQGHYGYT